This TCR beta chain emerged from a study of blood T cells in healthy people across ages. Alongside a J-beta primer mix, a sample-barcoded 5' primer served in a second PCR lasting about 6 to 11 cycles. All samples yielded 2.5 million or more CDR3-containing paired-end reads. Each CDR3 protein gets one entry after TCRdb re-called the 5' RACE reads with MiXCR. The table records hundreds of thousands of distinct CDR3 sequences, approximately 60% of them present only once. The V gene's germline CDR1 is MGHRA and CDR2 YSYEKL. The CDR3 is 16 residues long. With 1 base clipped from V and 5 bases from J, the junction kept 4 bases outside the gene matches.

The sequence came from a man in his forties in good health. The chain recombines TRBV4-1 with TRBJ2-1, with TRBD2 matching 11 bases. The sample consisted of blood. The CDR3 bases are TGCGCCAGCAGCCAAGGTGGGACTAGCGGTAACAATGAGCAGTTCTTC. Its translation is CASSQGGTSGNNEQFF.